This T cell receptor beta chain was sequenced during a study of blood T cells in healthy people across ages. Samples each yielded at least 6 micrograms of total RNA. With a J-beta primer mix and a sample-barcoded 5' primer, a second PCR ran roughly 6 to 11 cycles. CDR3-containing paired-end reads numbering at least 2.5 million came from each sample. TCRdb processed the 5' RACE reads anew with MiXCR; each CDR3 protein has one entry. The table lists some 890,000 distinct CDR3 sequences, under 35% of them singletons, with roughly 10% in the top ten. Study results and caveats: Without sorted subsets, naive and antigen-experienced compartments could not be conclusively compared.

Germline values: CDR1 MDHEN, CDR2 SYDVKM. The CDR3 covers 14 residues. V was shortened by 5 bases and J by 1 base, with 11 bases between the two germline ends. This clonotype showed up many times. Its antigen remains unidentified. This same sample was also part of a study on T cells of mothers and their children.

Sequenced: blood. The chain employs TRBV28 and TRBJ2-5, with D possibly being TRBD1 (6 bases). The source of this sequence is a woman in her forties in good health. CDR3: CASSPWGPQETQYF. CDR3 nucleotides: TGTGCCAGCAGTCCTTGGGGGCCCCAAGAGACCCAGTACTTC.